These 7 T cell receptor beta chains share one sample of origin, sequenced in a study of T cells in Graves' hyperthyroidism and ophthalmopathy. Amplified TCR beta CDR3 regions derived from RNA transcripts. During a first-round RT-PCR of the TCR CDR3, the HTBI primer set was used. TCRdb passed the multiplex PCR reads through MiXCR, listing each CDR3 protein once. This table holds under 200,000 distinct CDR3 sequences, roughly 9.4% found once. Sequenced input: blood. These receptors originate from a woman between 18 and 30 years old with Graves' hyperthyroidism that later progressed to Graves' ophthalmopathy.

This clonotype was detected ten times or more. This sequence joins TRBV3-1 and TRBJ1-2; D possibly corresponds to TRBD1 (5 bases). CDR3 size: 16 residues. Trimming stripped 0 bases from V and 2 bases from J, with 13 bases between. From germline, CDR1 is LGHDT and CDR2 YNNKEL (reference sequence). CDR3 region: CASSQDRASGNYGYTF. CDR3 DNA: TGTGCCAGCAGCCAAGACAGGGCATCAGGAAACTATGGCTACACCTTC.

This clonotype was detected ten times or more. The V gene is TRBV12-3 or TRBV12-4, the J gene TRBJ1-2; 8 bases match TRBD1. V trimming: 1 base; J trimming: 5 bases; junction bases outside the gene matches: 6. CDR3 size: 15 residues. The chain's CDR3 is CASSLVQGAEYGYTF. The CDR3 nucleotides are TGTGCCAGCAGTTTAGTTCAGGGGGCGGAATATGGCTACACCTTC.

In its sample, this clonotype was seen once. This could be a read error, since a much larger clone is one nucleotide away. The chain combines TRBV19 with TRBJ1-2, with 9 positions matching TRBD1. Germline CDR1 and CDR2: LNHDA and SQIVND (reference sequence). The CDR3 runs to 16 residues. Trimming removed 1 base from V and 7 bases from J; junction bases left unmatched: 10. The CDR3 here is CASSIGPRTGASGYTF. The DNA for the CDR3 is TGTGCCAGTAGTATAGGGCCCAGGACAGGGGCCAGTGGCTACACCTTC.

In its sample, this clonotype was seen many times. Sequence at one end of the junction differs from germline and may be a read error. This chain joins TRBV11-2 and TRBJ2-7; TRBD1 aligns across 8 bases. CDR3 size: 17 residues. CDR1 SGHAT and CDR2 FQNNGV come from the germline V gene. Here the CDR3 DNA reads TGTGCCAGCAGCCTAGATGGGCAGGACAGGGTCGAGGACGAGCAGTACTTC. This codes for CASSLDGQDRVEDEQYF. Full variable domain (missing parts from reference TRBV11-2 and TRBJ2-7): EAGVAQSPRYKIIEKRQSVAFWCNPISGHATLYWYQQILGQGPKLLIQFQNNGVVDDSQLPKDRFSAERLKGVDSTLKIQPAKLEDSAVYLCASSLDGQDRVEDEQYFGPGTRLTVT.

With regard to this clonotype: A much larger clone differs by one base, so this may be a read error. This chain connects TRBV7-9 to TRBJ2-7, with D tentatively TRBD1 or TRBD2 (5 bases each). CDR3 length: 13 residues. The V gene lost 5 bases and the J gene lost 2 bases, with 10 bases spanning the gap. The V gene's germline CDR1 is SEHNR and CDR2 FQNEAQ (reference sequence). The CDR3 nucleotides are TGTGCCAGCAGCGCCCGGGACCCCTACGAGCAGTACTTC. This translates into CASSARDPYEQYF.

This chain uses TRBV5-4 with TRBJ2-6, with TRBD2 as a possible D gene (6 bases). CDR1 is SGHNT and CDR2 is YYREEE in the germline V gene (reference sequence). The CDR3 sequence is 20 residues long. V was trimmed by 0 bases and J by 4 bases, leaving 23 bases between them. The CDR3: CASSLEGGARPPGGANVLTF. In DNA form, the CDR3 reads TGTGCCAGCAGCTTGGAGGGCGGGGCCCGGCCTCCTGGGGGGGCCAACGTCCTGACTTTC.

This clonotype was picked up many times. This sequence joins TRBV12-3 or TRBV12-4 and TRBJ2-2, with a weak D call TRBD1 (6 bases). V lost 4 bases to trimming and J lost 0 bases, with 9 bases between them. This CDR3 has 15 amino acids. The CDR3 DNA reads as TGTGCCAGCAGTTGGACAGACGCGAACACCGGGGAGCTGTTTTTT. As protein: CASSWTDANTGELFF.